A selection of T cell receptor beta chains follows, all from one sample in a study of OX40 agonist ivuxolimab in advanced cancers. Measured with immunoSEQ multiplex PCR; TCRdb has only the in-frame clones, and not every one. The profile covers about 79,000 clones, with 70% to 90% appearing a single time and over 10% taken by the ten largest. The sequencing used CD4+ or CD8+ T cells sorted from blood, collected in a trial of the OX40 agonist ivuxolimab. The receptors shown here come from an adult with an advanced solid tumor such as melanoma, head and neck, liver or kidney cancer. Both conserved end residues are trimmed from each CDR3.

J | V | CDR3
TRBJ1-1 | TRBV5-6 | ASSLEGVGTEAF
TRBJ1-1 | TRBV5-6 | ASNINLQEMNTEAF
TRBJ1-2 | TRBV11-3 | ASSRPGQGINGYT
TRBJ2-7 | TRBV6-5 | ASSYTPHLGTYEQY
TRBJ2-7 | TRBV13 | ASRKASGTLTYEQY
TRBJ2-7 | TRBV5-4 | ASSRGQQFYEQY
- | TRBV13 | ASSPRLAGVYEQY
TRBJ2-1 | TRBV15 | ATSRMASPGLYNEQF
TRBJ2-7 | TRBV27 | ATTGSLTYEQY
TRBJ1-4 | TRBV25-1 | ASSAYKATNEKLF
TRBJ2-4 | TRBV6-5 | ASSSLGLAGRNIQY
TRBJ2-2 | TRBV5-1 | ASSQGTVNTGELF
TRBJ1-1 | TRBV12-5 | ASGLARDTEAF
TRBJ1-2 | TRBV12-5 | ASGFTPDRGEGYT
TRBJ2-3 | TRBV7-9 | ASRGGDTQY
TRBJ2-1 | TRBV5-1 | ASSLDGGSGGQF
TRBJ1-5 | TRBV28 | ATTLITLSVPHQPQH
TRBJ2-2 | TRBV11-3 | ASSFWQGRNTGELF
TRBJ2-1 | TRBV29-1 | SVEGLAGGSNNEQF
TRBJ1-2 | TRBV27 | ASSLSTGHYGYT
TRBJ2-2 | TRBV27 | ASSTGQMELF
TRBJ2-1 | TRBV6-6 | ASSYSGSSSNNEQF
TRBJ2-2 | TRBV5-4 | ASSLGDFTGELF
TRBJ2-3 | TRBV14 | ASSQGTPGTQY
TRBJ2-3 | TRBV30 | AWSWGSTDTQY
TRBJ2-1 | TRBV5-4 | ASSTDRGIGNEQF
TRBJ1-3 | TRBV29-1 | SVSLPDRYSGNTIY
TRBJ1-2 | TRBV2 | ASSEIYGYT
TRBJ2-5 | TRBV6-5 | ASSYSKGPETQY
TRBJ2-5 | TRBV11-2 | ASSSFGTAKETQY
TRBJ1-1 | TRBV10-3 | AIRVARNTEAF
TRBJ2-7 | TRBV5-8 | ASSQPLDWSYEQY
TRBJ2-3 | TRBV6-4 | ASSLGSGDDTQY
TRBJ2-7 | TRBV5-1 | ASSLPRADYEQY
TRBJ2-5 | TRBV9 | ASSGTRTSGETQY
TRBJ1-2 | TRBV6-5 | ASSENDGYT
TRBJ2-2 | TRBV5-4 | ASSFRDWGNAGELF
TRBJ2-6 | TRBV18 | ASSPLGTGASGANVLT
TRBJ1-2 | TRBV28 | ASSRFYGYT
TRBJ1-2 | TRBV7-9 | ASSLTGWDYGYT
TRBJ1-2 | TRBV6-5 | ASRGVWRDGYT
TRBJ2-1 | TRBV5-1 | ASSSQKSYNEQF
TRBJ2-3 | TRBV9 | ASSARPTSLLTDTQY
TRBJ2-3 | TRBV6-1 | ASSPYPEGTDTQY
TRBJ2-1 | TRBV9 | ASSAERGEQF
TRBJ1-1 | TRBV30 | AWSATGGGTEAF
TRBJ2-1 | TRBV28 | ASSLGTIANEQF
TRBJ2-7 | TRBV5-6 | ASSLALLAGGPYEQY
TRBJ2-3 | TRBV2 | ASRPLAYSTDTQY
TRBJ2-2 | TRBV6-6 | ASSYLRDGELF